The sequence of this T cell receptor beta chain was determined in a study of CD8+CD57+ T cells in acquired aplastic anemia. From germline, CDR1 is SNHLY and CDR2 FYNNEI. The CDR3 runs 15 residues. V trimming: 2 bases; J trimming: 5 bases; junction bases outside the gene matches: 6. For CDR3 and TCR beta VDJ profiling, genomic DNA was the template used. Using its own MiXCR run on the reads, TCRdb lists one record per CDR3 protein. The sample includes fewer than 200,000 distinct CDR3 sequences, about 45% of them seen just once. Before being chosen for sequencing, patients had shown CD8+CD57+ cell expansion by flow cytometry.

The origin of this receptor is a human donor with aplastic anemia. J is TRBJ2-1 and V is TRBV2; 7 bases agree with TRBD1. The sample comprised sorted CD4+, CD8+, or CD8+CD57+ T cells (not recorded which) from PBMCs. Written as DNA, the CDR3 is TGTGCCAGCAGTGAATGGGGGACAGTGAACAATGAGCAGTTCTTC. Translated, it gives CASSEWGTVNNEQFF.